Here is one T cell receptor beta chain with its context. Its cognate antigen is unknown. This sample stems from a study of brain metastases from non-small cell lung cancer. Trimming left V 1 base short and J 0 bases short, with 12 bases between. Germline V gene data show CDR1 as KGHSH and CDR2 as LQKENI. The CDR3 consists of 17 residues. Repertoires were generated with immunoSEQ multiplex PCR, while TCRdb's copy carries only in-frame clones and drops some. The profile shows around 8,000 clones, around four fifths of them singletons. General study points: Compared with primary tumors, brain metastases showed less T-cell infiltration.

The chain has TRBV18 and TRBJ2-2, with a weak D call TRBD2 (6 bases). Specimen: primary lung tumor tissue. This receptor was obtained from a donor at least 40 years old with non-small cell lung cancer. The chain's CDR3 is CASSPLGLETNTGELFF. The CDR3 nucleotides are TGTGCCAGCTCACCACTGGGACTGGAAACGAACACCGGGGAGCTGTTTTTT.